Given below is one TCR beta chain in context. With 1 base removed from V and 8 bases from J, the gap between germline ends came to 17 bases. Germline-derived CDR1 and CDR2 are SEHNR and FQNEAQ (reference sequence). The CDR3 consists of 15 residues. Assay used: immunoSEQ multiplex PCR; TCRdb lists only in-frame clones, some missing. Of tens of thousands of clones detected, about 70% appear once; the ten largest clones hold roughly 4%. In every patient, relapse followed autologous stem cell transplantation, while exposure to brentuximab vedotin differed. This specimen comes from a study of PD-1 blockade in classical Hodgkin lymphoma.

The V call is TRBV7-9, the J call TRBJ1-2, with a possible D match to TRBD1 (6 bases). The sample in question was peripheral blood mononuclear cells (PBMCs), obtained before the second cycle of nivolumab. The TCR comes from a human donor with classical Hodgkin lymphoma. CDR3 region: CASSLEGGTTFGYTF. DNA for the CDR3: TGTGCCAGCAGCTTAGAGGGCGGGACAACCTTCGGCTACACCTTC.